One and the same sample provided the 32 T cell receptor beta chains below, sequenced in a study of cytomegalovirus exposure and HLA in healthy donors. Assay used: immunoSEQ multiplex PCR; TCRdb lists only in-frame clones, some missing. The sample lists some 78,000 clones; less than 96% were seen once. Input material: PBMCs. The receptors were sampled from a man between 18 and 29 years old in good health and CMV-seropositive.

The chain links TRBV5-1 to TRBJ2-5; tentatively, D is TRBD2 (7 bases). Trimming took off 0 bases at V and 5 bases at J, with 14 bases between the two ends. This CDR3 is 15 amino acids long. Germline CDR1 is SGHRS and CDR2 is YFSETQ. The DNA for the CDR3 is TGCGCCAGCAGCTTGGCCGGGAGGACAGAGGAGACCCAGTACTTC. Its translation is CASSLAGRTEETQYF.

This chain links TRBV28 with TRBJ1-3; D ambiguous. The V end was cut by 1 base, the J end by 0 bases, with 10 bases between. Germline CDR1 MDHEN, CDR2 SYDVKM. This CDR3 is 16 amino acids long. The CDR3, as DNA: TGTGCCAGCAGTTTATTCCCGTCCAGCTCTGGAAACACCATATATTTT. Amino acids: CASSLFPSSSGNTIYF.

DNA of the CDR3: TGCGCCAGCAGTTACGGACAGGGGGAGTACCAAGAGACCCAGTACTTC. As protein: CASSYGQGEYQETQYF. The chain employs TRBV5-1 and TRBJ2-5; 10 bases are a match to TRBD1. CDR3 length: 16 amino acids. The germline CDR1 and CDR2 sequences are SGHRS and YFSETQ. Losses at the gene ends were 5 bases for V and 0 bases for J; bases not matched to a gene: 7.

V and J are TRBV4-2 and TRBJ2-1, with D possibly TRBD1 on 5 matching bases. The CDR3 loop spans 13 amino acids. Trimming removed 6 bases at V and 3 bases at J, with 9 bases between. Germline CDR1 LGHNA, CDR2 YNFKEQ. The CDR3: CASRLRDYNEQFF. CDR3 DNA sequence: TGTGCCAGCAGACTCAGGGACTACAATGAGCAGTTCTTC.

The chain links TRBV5-1 to TRBJ1-1; D might be TRBD1 (5 bases). Deletions cut 0 bases from V and 4 bases from J, with 13 bases between. CDR3 length: 15 residues. CDR1 and CDR2 (germline): SGHRS, YFSETQ. The CDR3 loop reads CASSLASGIGTEAFF. CDR3 DNA sequence: TGCGCCAGCAGCTTGGCCTCAGGGATCGGCACTGAAGCTTTCTTT.

This rearrangement joins TRBV5-6 to TRBJ1-1; no clear D gene. Germline V lookup: CDR1 SGHDT, CDR2 YYEEEE. V lost 2 bases to trimming and J lost 4 bases, with 12 bases between them. The CDR3 consists of 14 residues. CDR3 coding DNA: TGTGCCAGCAGCTTCGACTATCGGGGCACTGAAGCTTTCTTT. Its translation: CASSFDYRGTEAFF.

This sequence joins TRBV28 and TRBJ1-2; D not certain. The CDR3 loop spans 13 amino acids. Germline loops: CDR1 MDHEN, CDR2 SYDVKM. V was pared by 3 bases and J by 7 bases, with 12 bases between. CDR3 nucleotides: TGTGCCAGCAGTTTTGCCGTCACGGGTGGCTACACCTTC. Encoded protein: CASSFAVTGGYTF.

V and J are TRBV18 and TRBJ2-7; tentative D call: TRBD1 (6 bases). CDR3 length: 15 amino acids. The germline V and J ends were trimmed by 3 bases and 0 bases, with 12 bases remaining between them. CDR1 is KGHSH, CDR2 LQKENI, per germline. CDR3 nucleotides: TGTGCCAGCTCACCTAGACAGGTTAGCTCCTACGAGCAGTACTTC. It yields the protein CASSPRQVSSYEQYF.

This chain links TRBV4-1 with TRBJ1-5; D is possibly TRBD1 (5 bases). The CDR3 covers 15 residues. CDR1 and CDR2 (germline): MGHRA, YSYEKL. The germline V and J ends were trimmed by 1 base and 4 bases, with 11 bases remaining between them. The CDR3 protein is CASSQALGGNQPQHF. The CDR3 DNA reads as TGCGCCAGCAGCCAAGCGTTGGGGGGTAATCAGCCCCAGCATTTT.

The chain carries TRBV11-2 and TRBJ2-7; 8 bases are a match to TRBD1. The V and J ends lost 5 bases and 3 bases, in that order; junction bases with no gene match: 9. There are 15 residues in the CDR3. In germline, CDR1 is SGHAT, CDR2 FQNNGV. DNA of the CDR3: TGTGCCAGCAGCAGACCTGGACAGGGAAACTACGAGCAGTACTTC. Its protein is CASSRPGQGNYEQYF. The full variable domain, with the rest looked up from reference TRBV11-2 and TRBJ2-7, is EAGVAQSPRYKIIEKRQSVAFWCNPISGHATLYWYQQILGQGPKLLIQFQNNGVVDDSQLPKDRFSAERLKGVDSTLKIQPAKLEDSAVYLCASSRPGQGNYEQYFGPGTRLTVT.

This clone was picked up one time. This rearrangement joins TRBV2 to TRBJ2-3; TRBD1 matches 12 bases. After removal of 5 bases from V and 6 bases from J, the junction contained 9 bases not matched to a gene. Germline V gene sequence: CDR1 SNHLY, CDR2 FYNNEI. The CDR3 has 16 residues. CDR3 region: CASSWGQGAIRDTQYF. In DNA form, the CDR3 reads TGTGCCAGCAGTTGGGGACAGGGGGCGATACGGGATACGCAGTATTTT.

The rearrangement links TRBV5-1 to TRBJ2-5, with TRBD1 matching over 7 bases. Germline V gives CDR1 SGHRS, CDR2 YFSETQ. V gave up 2 bases and J gave up 3 bases; unmatched junction bases: 4. This CDR3 is built from 14 residues. This CDR3 is CASSFGTAKETQYF. CDR3 bases: TGCGCCAGCAGCTTCGGGACAGCCAAAGAGACCCAGTACTTC. The full variable domain, its missing parts supplied by reference TRBV5-1 and TRBJ2-5, is KAGVTQTPRYLIKTRGQQVTLSCSPISGHRSVSWYQQTPGQGLQFLFEYFSETQRNKGNFPGRFSGRQFSNSRSEMNVSTLELGDSALYLCASSFGTAKETQYFGPGTRLLVL.

The chain employs TRBV30 and TRBJ2-5; TRBD1 agrees at 8 bases. The CDR3 covers 15 residues. Trimming removed 5 bases from V and 5 bases from J; junction bases left unmatched: 13. Germline loops: CDR1 GTSNPN, CDR2 SVGIG (reference sequence). The CDR3 is CAWESRNRGSETQYF. For the CDR3, the DNA is TGTGCCTGGGAAAGTCGGAACAGGGGGTCGGAGACCCAGTACTTC.

This chain joins TRBV9 and TRBJ2-2; D is perhaps TRBD2 (5 bases). Germline V gives CDR1 SGDLS, CDR2 YYNGEE. Trimming removed 0 bases at V and 0 bases at J, with 9 bases between. The CDR3 runs 16 residues. The CDR3 spells CASSVGRTANTGELFF. In DNA form, the CDR3 reads TGTGCCAGCAGCGTAGGAAGGACTGCGAACACCGGGGAGCTGTTTTTT.

This sequence joins TRBV10-3 and TRBJ2-1; 12 bases match TRBD2. This CDR3 is 14 amino acids long. Germline CDR1 is ENHRY and CDR2 is SYGVKD. J was trimmed by 9 bases and V by 2 bases; bases with no gene match: 2. The CDR3 DNA reads TGTGCCATCAGTGAGGGACTAGCGGGGCGTGAGCAGTTCTTC. This codes for CAISEGLAGREQFF.

This chain uses TRBV11-1 with TRBJ2-3; perhaps TRBD1 as D (6 bases). The CDR3 spans 15 residues. Trimming cost V 0 bases and J 2 bases, with 9 bases left between them. Germline loops: CDR1 SGHAT, CDR2 FQDESV (reference sequence). The CDR3 DNA is TGTGCCAGCAGCTTAGCGGGACAAAACACAGATACGCAGTATTTT. This gives the protein CASSLAGQNTDTQYF.

This clone was observed a few times. This chain joins TRBV15 and TRBJ2-1; TRBD1 is a possible D gene (5 bases). The germline V and J ends were trimmed by 5 bases and 5 bases, with 13 bases remaining between them. Germline CDR1 reads LNHNV; CDR2 reads YYDKDF (reference sequence). This CDR3 region has 14 residues. CDR3 loop: CATSWGPGDNEQFF. The DNA for the CDR3 is TGTGCCACCAGCTGGGGCCCGGGCGACAATGAGCAGTTCTTC.

This clone came up once. The rearrangement joins TRBV14 to TRBJ1-2, with D tentatively TRBD1 (6 bases). Trimming stripped 1 base from V and 3 bases from J, with 12 bases between. This CDR3 is 15 amino acids long. Per germline, CDR1 SGHDN and CDR2 FVKESK. The CDR3 sequence: CASSQGRGAYYGYTF. The CDR3 DNA sequence: TGTGCCAGCAGCCAAGGTCGGGGGGCGTACTATGGCTACACCTTC.

This chain joins TRBV28 and TRBJ1-1, with no clear D. This CDR3 is 12 amino acids long. Trimming cost V 2 bases and J 3 bases, with 4 bases left between them. The germline V gene encodes CDR1 MDHEN and CDR2 SYDVKM. The DNA of the CDR3 is TGTGCCAGCAGTTTACAGTACACTGAAGCTTTCTTT. Its protein product is CASSLQYTEAFF.

This clone was recorded only once. The chain joins TRBV29-1 to TRBJ1-1, with TRBD1 matching 8 bases. CDR1 and CDR2 from the germline V gene are SQVTM and ANQGSEA. The J segment lost 4 bases and the V segment lost 7 bases, leaving 8 bases of the junction unmatched. This CDR3 is built from 13 residues. The CDR3 region is CSGLGQGSTEAFF. The CDR3 DNA is TGCAGCGGCCTTGGACAGGGAAGCACTGAAGCTTTCTTT.

In nucleotides, the CDR3 is TGTGCCAGCAGGTTATCGGGATCCTACGAGCAGTACTTC. It codes for CASRLSGSYEQYF. The chain recombines TRBV7-2 with TRBJ2-7; maybe TRBD2 (5 bases). Germline CDR1 reads SGHTA; CDR2 reads FQGNSA. CDR3 length: 13 amino acids. V was trimmed by 6 bases and J by 1 base, leaving 10 bases between them.

This chain connects TRBV5-6 to TRBJ1-2; D gene uncertain. The CDR3 sequence is 13 residues long. V dropped 4 bases and J dropped 5 bases, with 12 bases sitting between them. Germline CDR1 is SGHDT and CDR2 is YYEEEE. CDR3 nucleotides: TGTGCCAGCAGCCCAAGCGGTGATTATGGCTACACCTTC. Amino acid sequence: CASSPSGDYGYTF.

The V and J genes are TRBV6-1 and TRBJ2-3, with D possibly matching TRBD1 (5 bases). Deletions cut 5 bases from V and 5 bases from J, with 14 bases between. The CDR3 length is 14 residues. The germline V gene encodes CDR1 MNHNS and CDR2 SASEGT. CDR3 loop: CASSWGRVGDTQYF. The CDR3 bases are TGTGCCAGCAGTTGGGGCAGGGTGGGAGATACGCAGTATTTT.

This chain uses TRBV7-9 with TRBJ2-1; 11 nucleotides line up with TRBD2. After removal of 3 bases from V and 0 bases from J, the junction contained 10 bases not matched to a gene. Germline V gene lookup returns CDR1 SEHNR and CDR2 FQNEAQ (reference sequence). This CDR3 contains 19 residues. DNA of the CDR3: TGTGCCAGCAGCTTTTTCCGGACTAGCGGGCTAAGCTCCTACAATGAGCAGTTCTTC. It yields the protein CASSFFRTSGLSSYNEQFF.

The chain employs TRBV7-2 and TRBJ2-7, with D tentatively TRBD2 (5 bases). The ends were cut back, 5 bases at V and 0 bases at J, with 14 bases in the middle. This CDR3 has 15 residues. Germline CDR1 reads SGHTA; CDR2 reads FQGNSA. The CDR3 bases are TGTGCCAGCAGCCCCACTAGTTCCAGCTCCTACGAGCAGTACTTC. It is translated as CASSPTSSSSYEQYF.

The V and J genes are TRBV18 and TRBJ1-1, with 7 bases aligning to TRBD1. CDR1 KGHSH and CDR2 LQKENI come from the germline V gene. The CDR3 consists of 16 residues. The V and J ends lost 3 bases and 0 bases, in that order; junction bases with no gene match: 7. The CDR3 region has the DNA TGTGCCAGCTCACCGGGACAGATAAGCATGAACACTGAAGCTTTCTTT. Its translation: CASSPGQISMNTEAFF. Drawing the rest from reference TRBV18 and TRBJ1-1, the complete variable domain is NAGVMQNPRHLVRRRGQEARLRCSPMKGHSHVYWYRQLPEEGLKFMVYLQKENIIDESGMPKERFSAEFPKEGPSILRIQQVVRGDSAAYFCASSPGQISMNTEAFFGQGTRLTVV.

The J gene is TRBJ2-2, the V gene TRBV5-1; tentative D call: TRBD2 (6 bases). V was trimmed by 0 bases and J by 2 bases, leaving 8 bases between them. Looked up from germline, CDR1 is SGHRS and CDR2 is YFSETQ. The CDR3 consists of 15 residues. This chain's CDR3 is CASSLAAGNTGELFF. CDR3 sequence (DNA): TGCGCCAGCAGCTTGGCGGCGGGAAACACCGGGGAGCTGTTTTTT.

CDR3 DNA sequence: TGTGCCAGCAGTTACGGGGGACTAGCCCAGGGGGAGCAGTACTTC. This sequence encodes CASSYGGLAQGEQYF. The rearrangement joins TRBV6-6 to TRBJ2-7; 9 positions agree with TRBD2. Germline CDR1 MNHNY, CDR2 SVGAGI (reference sequence). J gave up 7 bases and V 2 bases, and 9 bases lay outside the gene matches. The CDR3 consists of 15 residues.

The V gene is TRBV30, the J gene TRBJ2-5; 14 bases fit TRBD2. Germline assignment: CDR1 GTSNPN and CDR2 SVGIG (reference sequence). This CDR3 region has 16 residues. V trimming: 4 bases; J trimming: 4 bases; junction bases outside the gene matches: 8. The CDR3 DNA is TGTGCCTGGAACTCCGTCGGACTAGCGGGAGGAGAGACCCAGTACTTC. Amino acid sequence: CAWNSVGLAGGETQYF.

The chain employs TRBV6-1 and TRBJ1-1; no firm D call. The CDR3 length is 15 residues. V lost 6 bases to trimming and J lost 5 bases, with 19 bases between them. CDR1 MNHNS and CDR2 SASEGT come from the germline V gene. The CDR3 DNA sequence: TGTGCCAGCAGGGGCGCGGTCGGCAGGAGGACTGAAGCTTTCTTT. This encodes CASRGAVGRRTEAFF.

The rearrangement links TRBV7-6 to TRBJ1-1; possibly TRBD1 for D (5 bases). The CDR3 runs to 16 residues. Germline values: CDR1 SGHVS, CDR2 FNYEAQ. Between the trimmed V and J ends, which lost 4 bases and 4 bases, there was a span of 19 bases. CDR3 nucleotide sequence: TGTGCCAGCAGCTCCACTCGGGGGAATCTGGCCACTGAAGCTTTCTTT. It specifies CASSSTRGNLATEAFF.

CDR3 amino acids: CASSATLASRAQYF. The CDR3 region has the DNA TGTGCCAGCAGCGCCACGCTAGCTAGTCGTGCCCAGTACTTC. The genes are TRBV7-8 and TRBJ2-5, with D perhaps matching TRBD2 (5 bases). Germline CDR1 reads SGHVS; CDR2 reads FQNEAQ. V lost 5 bases, J lost 9 bases, and 19 bases lay in between. CDR3 length equals 14 residues.